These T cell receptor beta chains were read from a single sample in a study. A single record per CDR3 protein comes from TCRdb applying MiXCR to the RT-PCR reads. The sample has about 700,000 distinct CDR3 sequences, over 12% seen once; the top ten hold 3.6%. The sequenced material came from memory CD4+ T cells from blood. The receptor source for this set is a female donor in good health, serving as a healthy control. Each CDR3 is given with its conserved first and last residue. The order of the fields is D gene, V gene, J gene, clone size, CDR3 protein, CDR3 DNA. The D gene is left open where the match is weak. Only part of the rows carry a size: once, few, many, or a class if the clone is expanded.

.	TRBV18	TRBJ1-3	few	CASSPLDGQNTIYF	TGTGCCAGCTCACCACTGGACGGTCAGAACACCATATATTTT
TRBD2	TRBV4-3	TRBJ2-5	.	CDSSRTWAGGQETQYF	TGCGACAGCAGCCGAACTTGGGCGGGAGGACAAGAGACCCAGTACTTC
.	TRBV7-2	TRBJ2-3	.	CASSREGVGTDTQYF	TGTGCCAGCAGCCGCGAGGGGGTAGGCACAGATACGCAGTATTTT
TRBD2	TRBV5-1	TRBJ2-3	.	CASSRGLAGGMADTQYF	TGCGCCAGCAGCCGCGGACTAGCGGGGGGGATGGCGGATACGCAGTATTTT
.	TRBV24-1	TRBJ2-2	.	CATSDPRTSGELFF	TGTGCCACCAGTGACCCTCGGACTTCTGGGGAGCTGTTTTTT
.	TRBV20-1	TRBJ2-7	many	CSVLAQGKYEQYF	TGCAGTGTGCTTGCACAGGGTAAATACGAGCAGTACTTC
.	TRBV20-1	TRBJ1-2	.	CSADITGLYGYTF	TGCAGTGCGGATATAACGGGACTCTATGGCTACACCTTC
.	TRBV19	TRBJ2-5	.	CASSRWGAQETQYF	TGTGCCAGTAGCCGCTGGGGAGCTCAAGAGACCCAGTACTTC
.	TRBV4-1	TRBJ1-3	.	CASSPDDGRSGNTIYF	TGCGCCAGCAGCCCAGACGACGGTCGCTCTGGAAACACCATATATTTT
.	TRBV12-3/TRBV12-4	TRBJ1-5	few	CASKRGGQPQHF	TGTGCCAGCAAGCGGGGGGGTCAGCCCCAGCATTTT
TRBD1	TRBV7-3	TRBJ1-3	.	CASGPGDSSGNTIYF	TGTGCCAGCGGGCCCGGGGACAGCTCTGGAAACACCATATATTTT
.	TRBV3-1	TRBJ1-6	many	CASSLEGYSPLHF	TGTGCCAGCAGCCTCGAGGGGTATTCACCCCTCCACTTT
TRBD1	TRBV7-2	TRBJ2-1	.	CASRSNRGRAYNEQFF	TGTGCCAGCAGATCAAACAGGGGCCGGGCCTACAATGAGCAGTTCTTC
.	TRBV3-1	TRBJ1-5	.	CASSQDTGFGNQPQHF	TGTGCCAGCAGCCAAGATACAGGGTTTGGCAATCAGCCCCAGCATTTT
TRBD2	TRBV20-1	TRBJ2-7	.	CSASVGGPSGEQYF	TGCAGTGCTAGTGTGGGAGGGCCCTCGGGGGAGCAGTACTTC
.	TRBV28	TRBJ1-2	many	CASSKVGPGYNYGYTF	TGTGCCAGTTCTAAGGTGGGGCCAGGGTACAACTATGGCTACACCTTC
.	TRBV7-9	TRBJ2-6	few	CASSLRSTGSGANVLTF	TGTGCCAGCAGCTTAAGGTCCACGGGCTCTGGGGCCAACGTCCTGACTTTC
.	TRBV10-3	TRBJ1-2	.	CAISGNKGQFQGYGYTF	TGTGCCATCAGCGGAAATAAAGGACAGTTCCAGGGCTATGGCTACACCTTC
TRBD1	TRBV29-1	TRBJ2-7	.	CSVGGKGAFYEQYF	TGCAGCGTTGGGGGAAAGGGGGCCTTCTACGAGCAGTACTTC
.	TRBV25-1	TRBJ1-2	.	CASSLTQPGGYTF	TGTGCCAGCAGCCTCACCCAGCCGGGTGGCTACACCTTC
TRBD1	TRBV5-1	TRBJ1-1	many	CASSEQGGNTEAFF	TGCGCCAGTTCAGAACAGGGGGGAAACACTGAAGCTTTCTTT
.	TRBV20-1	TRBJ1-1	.	CSAALSEWTEAFF	TGCAGTGCCGCCCTTTCAGAGTGGACTGAAGCTTTCTTT
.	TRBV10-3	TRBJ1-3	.	CAILGSSGNTIYF	TGTGCCATTTTAGGAAGCTCTGGAAACACCATATATTTT
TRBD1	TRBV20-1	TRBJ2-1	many	CSARVEDRGLSEQFF	TGCAGTGCTAGAGTAGAGGACAGGGGGCTGAGTGAGCAGTTCTTC